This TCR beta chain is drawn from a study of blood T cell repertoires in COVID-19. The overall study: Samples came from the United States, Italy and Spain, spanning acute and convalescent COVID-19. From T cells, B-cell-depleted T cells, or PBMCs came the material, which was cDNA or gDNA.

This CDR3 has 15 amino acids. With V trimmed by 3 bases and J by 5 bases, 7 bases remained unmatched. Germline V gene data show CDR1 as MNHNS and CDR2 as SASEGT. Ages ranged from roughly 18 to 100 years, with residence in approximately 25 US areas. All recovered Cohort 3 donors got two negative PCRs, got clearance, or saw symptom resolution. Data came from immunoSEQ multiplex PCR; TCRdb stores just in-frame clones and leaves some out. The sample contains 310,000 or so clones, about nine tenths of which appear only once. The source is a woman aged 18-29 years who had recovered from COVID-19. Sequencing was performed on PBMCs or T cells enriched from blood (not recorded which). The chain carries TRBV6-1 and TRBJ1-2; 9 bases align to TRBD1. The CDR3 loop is CASSEETGGGYGYTF. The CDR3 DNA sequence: TGTGCCAGCAGTGAGGAAACAGGGGGCGGGTATGGCTACACCTTC.